The clone carrying this T cell receptor (beta chain) was seen ten or more times. What it binds is unknown. This sample was included in a study of CD8 T cells in ankylosing spondylitis. Study-wide findings and caveats: Clones linked to the disease showed a CD8+ phenotype. They occurred at relatively low frequencies in peripheral blood. A subset of motif variants has previously been described in the synovial fluid and blood of reactive arthritis. The clones that were linked to disease were reported to be significantly enriched in matched synovial fluid samples from ankylosing spondylitis patients.

With molecular barcodes, quantitative 5'-RACE was used to make the TCR beta libraries. TCRdb re-called the 5' RACE reads with MiXCR, one entry per CDR3 protein. The table records about 230,000 distinct CDR3 sequences, over 7% of them present only once. V lost 7 bases to trimming and J lost 2 bases, with 12 bases between them. This CDR3 is 14 amino acids long. Germline V lookup: CDR1 LNHDA, CDR2 SQIVND (reference sequence). The specimen was blood, either unsorted or a sorted T cell fraction (not recorded which). This clonotype was obtained from a female donor with ankylosing spondylitis or in good health (not recorded which). The V and J genes are TRBV19 and TRBJ2-1; no reliable D call. The CDR3 region is CASNLGGPYNEQFF. The CDR3 DNA follows: TGTGCCAGTAACCTAGGTGGGCCCTACAATGAGCAGTTCTTC.